This T cell receptor (beta chain) stems from a study of shared clonotypes between healthy human individuals. As for the study in general: A couple of women and a few men aged 18 to 49 served as donors.

Assay used: immunoSEQ multiplex PCR; TCRdb lists only in-frame clones, some missing. The sample includes 950,000 to 1,100,000 clones, approximately 72% of them seen just once. Germline CDR1 reads SGHRS; CDR2 reads YFSETQ. This CDR3 contains 15 residues. The V end lost 4 bases, the J end lost 0 bases, and 14 bases lay between the germline ends. The origin of this receptor is a man between 18 and 35 years old in good health. Material for sequencing was memory CD4+ T cells sorted from blood. The subset here: CD45RA-negative fraction. This chain joins TRBV5-1 and TRBJ2-7, with D maybe TRBD2 (5 bases). The CDR3 is CASSPRRTASYEQYF. The DNA for the CDR3 is TGCGCCAGCAGCCCCAGAAGGACTGCCTCCTACGAGCAGTACTTC. Drawing the rest from reference TRBV5-1 and TRBJ2-7, the complete variable domain is KAGVTQTPRYLIKTRGQQVTLSCSPISGHRSVSWYQQTPGQGLQFLFEYFSETQRNKGNFPGRFSGRQFSNSRSEMNVSTLELGDSALYLCASSPRRTASYEQYFGPGTRLTVT.